These 4 T cell receptor beta chains were all obtained from the same sample, sequenced in a study of shared clonotypes between healthy human individuals (dated by TCRdb to about 2020). CD8 naive samples were obtained by positive selection for CCR7 among CD45RO-negative cells, yielding a CD45RA+CCR7+ population from which TemRA cells were excluded. Libraries came from the immunoSEQ multiplex PCR assay. The table was pulled from immuneACCESS by TCRdb, which kept in-frame rearrangements only. Such tables lose some clones; where checked, under half of the loss comes from unresolved V genes, and the rest has no known cause. Across this sample there are approximately 1.9 million clones, with roughly 95% seen only once. In total, the top ten clones hold around 1.7% of the sample. The sample taken for sequencing was naive CD8+ T cells from PBMCs. What the cell subset or site label conveys for this sample: CD45RA+CCR7+. These receptors came from a man between 18 and 29 years old in good health. Some clones in this sample may be carry-over from other donors' samples.

This clone was seen only once. J is TRBJ2-3 and V is TRBV5-1; tentative D call: TRBD1 (6 bases). Trimming left V 2 bases short and J 4 bases short, with 11 bases between. This CDR3 has 14 residues. CDR1 SGHRS and CDR2 YFSETQ come from the germline V gene. CDR3 in DNA: TGCGCCAGCAGCTTAAAACAGGGTCCAGATACGCAGTATTTT. This translates into CASSLKQGPDTQYF.

The V and J genes are TRBV4-1 and TRBJ2-7; no reliable D call. The ends were cut back, 0 bases at V and 1 base at J, with 10 bases in the middle. Germline V gene data show CDR1 as MGHRA and CDR2 as YSYEKL. CDR3 size: 15 residues. The CDR3: CASSQEGSRSYEQYF. The CDR3 DNA follows: TGCGCCAGCAGCCAAGAGGGGTCCCGATCCTACGAGCAGTACTTC.

Comments on this clone: Other DNA sequences in the same sample also yield this CDR3. The chain combines TRBV5-1 with TRBJ1-1; D gene ambiguous. Trimming cost V 0 bases and J 5 bases, with 5 bases left between them. Germline V gene sequence: CDR1 SGHRS, CDR2 YFSETQ. This CDR3 is 12 amino acids long. The chain's CDR3 is CASSLVGTEAFF. Written as DNA, the CDR3 is TGCGCCAGCAGCTTGGTGGGTACTGAAGCTTTCTTT.

The V call is TRBV11-3, the J call TRBJ2-5, with D tentatively TRBD1 (6 bases). With 0 bases removed from V and 4 bases from J, the gap between germline ends came to 6 bases. CDR3 length equals 13 residues. The germline gives CDR1 SGHNT, CDR2 YENEEA. The CDR3 nucleotides read TGTGCCAGCAGCTTAGACAGGGGAGAGACCCAGTACTTC. Protein product: CASSLDRGETQYF.